The source of this TCR beta chain is a study of blood T cell repertoires in COVID-19. Study details: The samples span acute and convalescent COVID-19 from the United States, Italy and Spain.

The V end lost 0 bases, the J end lost 4 bases, and 9 bases lay between the germline ends. Germline CDR1 SQVTM, CDR2 ANQGSEA. The CDR3 spans 14 residues. Original data processing: Researchers report that nucleated cell counts were estimated from reference gene primer amplification. TCRdb's copy holds only in-frame clones and misses some; the assay was immunoSEQ multiplex PCR. Clonal size and the V and J genes are those of that table, whereas D and trimming came from the DNA. The sample lists about 80,000 clones, approximately 78% occurring once. The receptor was isolated from a man in his fifties or sixties with COVID-19, enrolled during active disease. The genes are TRBV29-1 and TRBJ1-4; D possibly corresponds to TRBD1 (5 bases). The sample taken for sequencing was peripheral blood. CDR3 amino acids: CSVEDYRFNEKLFF. The CDR3 DNA sequence: TGCAGCGTTGAAGATTACAGGTTTAATGAAAAACTGTTTTTT.